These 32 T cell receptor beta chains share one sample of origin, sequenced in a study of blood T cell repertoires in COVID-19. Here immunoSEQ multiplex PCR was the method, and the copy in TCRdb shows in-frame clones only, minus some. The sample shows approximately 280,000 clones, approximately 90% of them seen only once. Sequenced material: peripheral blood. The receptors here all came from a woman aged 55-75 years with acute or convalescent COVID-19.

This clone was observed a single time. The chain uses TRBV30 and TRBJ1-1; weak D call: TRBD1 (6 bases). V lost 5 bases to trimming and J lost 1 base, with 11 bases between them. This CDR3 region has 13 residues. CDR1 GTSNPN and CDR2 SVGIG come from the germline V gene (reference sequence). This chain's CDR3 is CAWGEDRNTEAFF. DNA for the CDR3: TGTGCCTGGGGGGAGGACAGGAACACTGAAGCTTTCTTT.

The DNA for the CDR3 is TGCAGTGCTAGTGCAGGGGGCGCGGTGAACACTGAAGCTTTCTTT. Translation gives CSASAGGAVNTEAFF. The V gene is TRBV20-1, the J gene TRBJ1-1, with 8 positions matching TRBD1. Germline CDR1 is DFQATT and CDR2 is SNEGSKA (reference sequence). V shed 3 bases, J shed 0 bases, and the junction held 6 bases outside the gene matches. This CDR3 has 15 amino acids.

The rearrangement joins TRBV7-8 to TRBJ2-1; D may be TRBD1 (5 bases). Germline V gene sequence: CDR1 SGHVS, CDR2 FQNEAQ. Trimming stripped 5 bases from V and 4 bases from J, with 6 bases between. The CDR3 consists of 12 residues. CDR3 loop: CASSPGYNEQFF. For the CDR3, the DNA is TGTGCCAGCAGCCCAGGGTACAATGAGCAGTTCTTC. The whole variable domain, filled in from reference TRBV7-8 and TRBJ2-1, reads GAGVSQSPRYKVAKRGQDVALRCDPISGHVSLFWYQQALGQGPEFLTYFQNEAQLDKSGLPSDRFFAERPEGSVSTLKIQRTQQEDSAVYLCASSPGYNEQFFGPGTRLTVL.

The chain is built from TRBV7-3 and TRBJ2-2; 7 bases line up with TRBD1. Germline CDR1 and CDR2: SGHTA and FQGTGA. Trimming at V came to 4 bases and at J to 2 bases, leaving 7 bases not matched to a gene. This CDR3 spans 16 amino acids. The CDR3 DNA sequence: TGTGCCAGCAGCTCTGCTGGGACAGACAACACCGGGGAGCTGTTTTTT. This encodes CASSSAGTDNTGELFF.

CDR3 amino acids: CASSPPGQGSPLHF. CDR3 sequence (DNA): TGTGCCAGCAGCCCCCCCGGTCAGGGATCACCCCTCCACTTT. The chain links TRBV11-2 to TRBJ1-6, with D perhaps TRBD1 (5 bases). The CDR3 has 14 amino acids. CDR1 and CDR2 (germline): SGHAT, FQNNGV. Trimming pared 5 bases from V and 10 bases from J, leaving 15 bases between.

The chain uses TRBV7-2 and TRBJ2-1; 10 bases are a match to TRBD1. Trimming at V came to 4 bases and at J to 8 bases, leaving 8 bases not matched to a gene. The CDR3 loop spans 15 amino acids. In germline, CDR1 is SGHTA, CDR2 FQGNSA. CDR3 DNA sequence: TGTGCCAGCAGCTCGCGGGACAGGGGAGGTTATGAGCAGTTCTTC. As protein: CASSSRDRGGYEQFF.

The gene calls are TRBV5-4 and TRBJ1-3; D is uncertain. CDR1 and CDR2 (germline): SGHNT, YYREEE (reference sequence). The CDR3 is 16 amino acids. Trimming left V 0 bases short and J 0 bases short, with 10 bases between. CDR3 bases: TGTGCCAGCAGCTTGGCCGGGAGCTACTCTGGAAACACCATATATTTT. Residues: CASSLAGSYSGNTIYF. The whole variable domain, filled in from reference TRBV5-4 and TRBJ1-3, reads ETGVTQSPTHLIKTRGQQVTLRCSSQSGHNTVSWYQQALGQGPQFIFQYYREEENGRGNFPPRFSGLQFPNYSSELNVNALELDDSALYLCASSLAGSYSGNTIYFGEGSWLTVV.

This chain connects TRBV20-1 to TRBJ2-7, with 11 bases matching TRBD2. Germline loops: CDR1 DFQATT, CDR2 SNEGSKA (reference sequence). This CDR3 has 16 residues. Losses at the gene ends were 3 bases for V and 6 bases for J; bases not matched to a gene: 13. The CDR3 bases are TGCAGTGCTAGTGTGCTCCGTGGCCTAGCGGGAGGCGAGCAGTACTTC. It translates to CSASVLRGLAGGEQYF.

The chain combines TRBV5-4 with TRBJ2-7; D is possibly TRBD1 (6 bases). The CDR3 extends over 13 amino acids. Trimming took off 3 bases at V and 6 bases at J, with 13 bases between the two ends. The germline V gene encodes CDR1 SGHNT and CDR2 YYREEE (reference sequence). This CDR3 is CASSSDSSREQYF. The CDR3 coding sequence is TGTGCCAGCAGCTCGGACAGTTCCCGCGAGCAGTACTTC.

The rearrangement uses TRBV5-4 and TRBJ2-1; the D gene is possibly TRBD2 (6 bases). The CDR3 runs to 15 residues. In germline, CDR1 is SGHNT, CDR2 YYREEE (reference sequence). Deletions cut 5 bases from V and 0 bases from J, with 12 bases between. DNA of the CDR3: TGTGCCAGCAGATCGCGGGGTGGCTCCTACAATGAGCAGTTCTTC. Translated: CASRSRGGSYNEQFF.

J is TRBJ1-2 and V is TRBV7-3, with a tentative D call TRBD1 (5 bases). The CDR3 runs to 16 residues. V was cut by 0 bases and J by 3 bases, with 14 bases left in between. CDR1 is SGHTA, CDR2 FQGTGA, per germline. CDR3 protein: CASSLTGGGADYGYTF. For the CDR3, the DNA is TGTGCCAGCAGCTTAACGGGCGGTGGGGCAGACTATGGCTACACCTTC.

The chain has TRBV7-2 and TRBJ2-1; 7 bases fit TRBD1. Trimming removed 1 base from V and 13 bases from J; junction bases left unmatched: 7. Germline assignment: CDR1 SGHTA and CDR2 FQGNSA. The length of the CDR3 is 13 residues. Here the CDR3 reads CASSLVFRDSQFF. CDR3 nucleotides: TGTGCCAGCAGCTTAGTGTTCCGGGACAGCCAGTTCTTC.

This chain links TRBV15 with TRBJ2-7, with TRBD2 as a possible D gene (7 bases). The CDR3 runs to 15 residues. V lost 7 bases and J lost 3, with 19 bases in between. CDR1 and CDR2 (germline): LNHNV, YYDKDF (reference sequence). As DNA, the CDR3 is TGTGCCACCACCCGGGGGGCGGGAGTGGACTACGAGCAGTACTTC. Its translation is CATTRGAGVDYEQYF.

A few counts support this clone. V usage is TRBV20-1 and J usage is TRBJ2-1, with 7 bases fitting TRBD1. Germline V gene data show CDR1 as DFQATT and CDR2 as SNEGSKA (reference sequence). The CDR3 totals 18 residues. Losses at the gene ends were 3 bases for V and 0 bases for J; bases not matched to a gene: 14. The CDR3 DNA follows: TGCAGTGCTAGTGTGACAGGGACCATTAAAATCTCCTACAATGAGCAGTTCTTC. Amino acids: CSASVTGTIKISYNEQFF.

The CDR3 is CASSPGTGAGSYEQYF. In nucleotides, the CDR3 is TGTGCCAGCTCACCCGGGACAGGCGCCGGCTCCTACGAGCAGTACTTC. J is TRBJ2-7 and V is TRBV18, with TRBD1 identical over 8 bases. V shed 3 bases, J shed 0 bases, and the junction held 7 bases outside the gene matches. There are 16 residues in the CDR3. The germline V gene encodes CDR1 KGHSH and CDR2 LQKENI.

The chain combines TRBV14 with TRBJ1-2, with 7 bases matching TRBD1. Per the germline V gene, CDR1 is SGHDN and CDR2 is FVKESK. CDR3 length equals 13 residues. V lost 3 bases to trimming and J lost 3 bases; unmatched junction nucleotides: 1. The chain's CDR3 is CASSQQGDYGYTF. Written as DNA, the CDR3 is TGTGCCAGCAGCCAGCAGGGGGACTATGGCTACACCTTC.

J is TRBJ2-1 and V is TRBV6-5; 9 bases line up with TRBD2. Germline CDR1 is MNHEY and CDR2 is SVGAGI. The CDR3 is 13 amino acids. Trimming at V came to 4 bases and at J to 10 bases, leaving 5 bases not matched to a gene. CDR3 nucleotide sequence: TGTGCCAGCAGTTTTAGCGGGAGCCTCGAGCAGTTCTTC. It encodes CASSFSGSLEQFF.

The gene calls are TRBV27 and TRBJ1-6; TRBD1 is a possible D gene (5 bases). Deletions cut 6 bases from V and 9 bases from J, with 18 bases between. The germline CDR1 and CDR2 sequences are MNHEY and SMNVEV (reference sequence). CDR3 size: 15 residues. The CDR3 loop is CASSLNPGIFSPLHF. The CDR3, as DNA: TGTGCCAGCAGCTTAAACCCAGGGATATTTTCACCCCTCCACTTT.

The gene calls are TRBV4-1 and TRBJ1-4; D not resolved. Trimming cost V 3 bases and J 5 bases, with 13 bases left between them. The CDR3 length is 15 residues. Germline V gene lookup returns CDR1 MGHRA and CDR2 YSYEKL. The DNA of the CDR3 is TGCGCCAGCAGCCAGGACGGGAGCCCAAATGAAAAACTGTTTTTT. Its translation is CASSQDGSPNEKLFF.

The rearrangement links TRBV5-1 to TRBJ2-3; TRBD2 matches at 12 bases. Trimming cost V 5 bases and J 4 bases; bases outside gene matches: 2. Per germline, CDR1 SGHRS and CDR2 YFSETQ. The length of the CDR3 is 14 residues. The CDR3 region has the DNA TGCGCCAGCAGTGGACTAGCGGGGCCAGATACGCAGTATTTT. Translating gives CASSGLAGPDTQYF.

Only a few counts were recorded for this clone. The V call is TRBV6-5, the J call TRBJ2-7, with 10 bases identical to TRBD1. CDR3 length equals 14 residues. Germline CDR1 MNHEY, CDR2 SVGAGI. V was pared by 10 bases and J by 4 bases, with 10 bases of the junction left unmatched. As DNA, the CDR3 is TGTGCCACCCTCGGGGGACAGGGGCTTTACGAGCAGTACTTC. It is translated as CATLGGQGLYEQYF.

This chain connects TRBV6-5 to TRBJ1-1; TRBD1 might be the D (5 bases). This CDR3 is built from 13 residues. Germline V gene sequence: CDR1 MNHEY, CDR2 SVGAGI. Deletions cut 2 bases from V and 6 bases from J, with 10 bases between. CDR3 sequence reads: CASSYRGDAEAFF. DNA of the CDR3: TGTGCCAGCAGTTACCGGGGGGACGCTGAAGCTTTCTTT.

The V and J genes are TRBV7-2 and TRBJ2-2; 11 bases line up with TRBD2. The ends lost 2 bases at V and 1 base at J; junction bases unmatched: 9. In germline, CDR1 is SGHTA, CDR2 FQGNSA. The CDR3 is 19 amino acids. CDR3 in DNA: TGTGCCAGCAGCTTAAAGGGTAGCGGGGGGGCCGGGAACACCGGGGAGCTGTTTTTT. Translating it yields CASSLKGSGGAGNTGELFF.

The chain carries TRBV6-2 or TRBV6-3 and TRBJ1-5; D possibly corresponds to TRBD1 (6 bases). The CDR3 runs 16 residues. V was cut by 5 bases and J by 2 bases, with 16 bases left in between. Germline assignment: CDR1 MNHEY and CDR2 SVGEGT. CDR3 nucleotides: TGTGCCAGCAGTAAGCACAGGGTTAACGGCAATCAGCCCCAGCATTTT. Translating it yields CASSKHRVNGNQPQHF.

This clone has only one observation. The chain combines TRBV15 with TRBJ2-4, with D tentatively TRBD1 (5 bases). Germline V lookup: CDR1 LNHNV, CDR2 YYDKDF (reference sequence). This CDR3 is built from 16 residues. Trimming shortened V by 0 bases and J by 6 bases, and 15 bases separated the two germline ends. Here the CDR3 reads CATSRDRQGVGNIQYF. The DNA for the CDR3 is TGTGCCACCAGCAGAGATAGGCAAGGGGTAGGAAACATTCAGTACTTC.

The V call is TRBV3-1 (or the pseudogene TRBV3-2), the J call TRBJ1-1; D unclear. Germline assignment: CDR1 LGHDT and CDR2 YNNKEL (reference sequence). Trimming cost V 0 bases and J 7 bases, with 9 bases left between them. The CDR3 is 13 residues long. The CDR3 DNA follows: TGTGCCAGCAGCCAAGAAACAGAAAGTGAAGCTTTCTTT. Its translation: CASSQETESEAFF.

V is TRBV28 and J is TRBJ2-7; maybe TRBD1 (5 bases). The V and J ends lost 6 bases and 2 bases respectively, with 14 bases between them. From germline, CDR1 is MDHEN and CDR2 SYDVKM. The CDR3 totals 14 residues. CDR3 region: CASSTGRKTYEQYF. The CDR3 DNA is TGTGCCAGCAGCACAGGCCGGAAAACCTACGAGCAGTACTTC.

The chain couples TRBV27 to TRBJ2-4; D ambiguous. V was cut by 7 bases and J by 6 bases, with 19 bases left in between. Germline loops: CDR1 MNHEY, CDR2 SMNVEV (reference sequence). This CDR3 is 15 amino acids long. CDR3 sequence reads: CASTPSPRSINIQYF. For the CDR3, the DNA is TGTGCCAGCACCCCAAGCCCTCGGAGCATAAACATTCAGTACTTC.

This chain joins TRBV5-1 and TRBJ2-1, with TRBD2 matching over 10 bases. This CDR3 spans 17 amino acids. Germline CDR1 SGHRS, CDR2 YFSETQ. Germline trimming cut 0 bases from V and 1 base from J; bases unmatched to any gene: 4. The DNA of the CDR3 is TGCGCCAGCAGCTTGGGTGGACTAGCGGATTCCTACAATGAGCAGTTCTTC. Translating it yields CASSLGGLADSYNEQFF.

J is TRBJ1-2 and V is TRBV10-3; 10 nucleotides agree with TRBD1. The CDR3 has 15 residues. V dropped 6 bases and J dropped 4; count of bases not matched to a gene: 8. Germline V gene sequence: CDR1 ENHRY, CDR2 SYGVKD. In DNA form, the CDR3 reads TGTGCCATCAGCCTTGGACAGGGGGTTAGCTATGGCTACACCTTC. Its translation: CAISLGQGVSYGYTF.

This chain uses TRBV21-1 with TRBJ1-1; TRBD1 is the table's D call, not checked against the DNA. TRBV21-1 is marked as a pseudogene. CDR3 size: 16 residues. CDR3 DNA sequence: TGTGCCAGCAGCGGCAACAGGTCCTCCGGGAACACTGAAGCTTTCTTT. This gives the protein CASSGNRSSGNTEAFF.

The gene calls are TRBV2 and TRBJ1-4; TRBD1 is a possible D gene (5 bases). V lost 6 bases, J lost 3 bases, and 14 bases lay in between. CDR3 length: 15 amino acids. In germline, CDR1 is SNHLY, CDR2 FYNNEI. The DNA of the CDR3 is TGTGCCAGCAGGGCCCGCGGGGGAGCTAATGAAAAACTGTTTTTT. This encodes CASRARGGANEKLFF.